This passage covers 15 T cell receptor beta chains from one sample sequenced in a study of Japanese encephalitis immunity and Zika vaccine responses. TCRdb re-called the 5' RACE reads with MiXCR, one entry per CDR3 protein. The sample data list some 66 distinct CDR3 sequences. For more than five days, PBMCs labeled with CFSE were cultured with peptide pools at roughly 1 ug/mL each. Live CD56-CD19-CD16-CD3+CD4+ cells with low CFSE were sorted unfixed as proliferating CD4 T cells. Sample: antigen-activated CD4+ T cells from blood, cultured, taken during a Zika inactivated vaccine study. These receptors were obtained from an adult woman who received an inactivated Zika virus vaccine.

This clonotype is large in the sample. The V gene is TRBV27, the J gene TRBJ2-2; possibly TRBD1 or TRBD2 for D (5 bases each). This CDR3 has 14 amino acids. V lost 4 bases and J 2 bases, leaving 8 bases between the germline ends. Germline CDR1 and CDR2: MNHEY and SMNVEV (reference sequence). CDR3 loop: CASSSGTNTGELFF. Here the CDR3 DNA reads TGTGCCAGCAGTTCCGGGACCAACACCGGGGAGCTGTTTTTT.

Relative to its sample, this clonotype is hyperexpanded (1% or more). J is TRBJ2-4 and V is TRBV12-3 or TRBV12-4; no firm D call. V was trimmed by 0 bases and J by 5 bases, leaving 8 bases between them. The length of the CDR3 is 14 residues. CDR3 amino acids: CASSLAHGENIQYF. As DNA, the CDR3 is TGTGCCAGCAGTTTAGCGCACGGAGAAAACATTCAGTACTTC.

The CDR3 reads CASQAGYSYNEQFF. CDR3 sequence (DNA): TGTGCCAGCCAAGCGGGATACTCCTACAATGAGCAGTTCTTC. This sequence joins TRBV12-3 or TRBV12-4 and TRBJ2-1; 7 bases are a match to TRBD2. There are 14 residues in the CDR3. V lost 8 bases, J lost 0 bases, and 4 bases stayed unmatched.

By frequency in the sample, this clonotype is large. The J gene is TRBJ2-3, the V gene TRBV24-1; 10 bases agree with TRBD1. Germline CDR1 is KGHDR and CDR2 is SFDVKD. The junction had 0 bases not matched to a gene; V was cut back by 0 bases and J by 4 bases. The CDR3 totals 15 residues. The CDR3 region has the DNA TGTGCCACCAGTGATTTGGGGACAGGGGCAGATACGCAGTATTTT. Translation: CATSDLGTGADTQYF.

This clonotype is deemed hyperexpanded. The chain employs TRBV2 and TRBJ2-5; the match to TRBD1 covers 8 bases. Looked up from germline, CDR1 is SNHLY and CDR2 is FYNNEI. V lost 5 bases and J lost 5; bases outside the gene matches: 7. There are 14 residues in the CDR3. The DNA of the CDR3 is TGTGCCAGCAGTACGGACAGGGCGGCGGAGACCCAGTACTTC. Residues: CASSTDRAAETQYF.

In its sample, this clonotype is large. The V and J genes are TRBV12-3 or TRBV12-4 and TRBJ2-3; 10 nucleotides align to TRBD2. This CDR3 region has 15 residues. V lost 6 bases to trimming and J lost 2 bases; unmatched junction nucleotides: 5. The CDR3 spells CASSSLAGATDTQYF. The CDR3 DNA reads as TGTGCCAGCAGCAGTCTAGCGGGGGCCACAGATACGCAGTATTTT.

The V and J genes are TRBV14 and TRBJ1-3; D gene unclear. The V gene lost 1 base and the J gene lost 0 bases, with 10 bases spanning the gap. Germline V gene lookup returns CDR1 SGHDN and CDR2 FVKESK. This CDR3 spans 16 amino acids. CDR3 loop: CASSQVRRFSGNTIYF. In DNA form, the CDR3 reads TGTGCCAGCAGCCAAGTTCGACGGTTCTCTGGAAACACCATATATTTT.

Judged by abundance, this clonotype is hyperexpanded. The rearrangement uses TRBV9 and TRBJ2-3; D is possibly TRBD2 (6 bases). The CDR3 runs 15 residues. The ends were cut back, 4 bases at V and 3 bases at J, with 15 bases in the middle. Germline V gene lookup returns CDR1 SGDLS and CDR2 YYNGEE. The DNA of the CDR3 is TGTGCCAGCAGCACCAGACTAGTAAAGACAGATACGCAGTATTTT. Its translation: CASSTRLVKTDTQYF.

This clonotype is large by share. This chain connects TRBV7-9 to TRBJ1-4; no clear D. Germline V gives CDR1 SEHNR, CDR2 FQNEAQ (reference sequence). Trimming left V 1 base short and J 11 bases short, with 8 bases between. This CDR3 comprises 12 residues. The CDR3 bases are TGTGCCAGCAGCTTAGATGGCTGGAAACTGTTTTTT. Its protein is CASSLDGWKLFF.

This clonotype has more than one count but fewer than ten. This chain connects TRBV25-1 to TRBJ2-1, with D maybe TRBD2 (8 bases). The CDR3 is made up of 16 amino acids. Germline V gene lookup returns CDR1 MGHDK and CDR2 SYGVNS. V lost 5 bases, J lost 7 bases, and 21 bases lay in between. CDR3 DNA: TGTGCCAGCAGTTCAGGGGGGCTAGCGGGTTATAATGAGCAGTTCTTC. As protein: CASSSGGLAGYNEQFF.

By its share, this clonotype is hyperexpanded (1% or more). V gene TRBV5-1 combines with J gene TRBJ1-1, with TRBD1 as a possible D gene (6 bases). The V end was cut by 4 bases, the J end by 5 bases, with 12 bases between. The CDR3 contains 13 residues. The V gene's germline CDR1 is SGHRS and CDR2 YFSETQ. CDR3 protein: CASSEQGRTEAFF. CDR3 nucleotide sequence: TGCGCCAGCAGCGAACAGGGTCGGACTGAAGCTTTCTTT.

In its sample, this clonotype is large. V and J are TRBV20-1 and TRBJ2-7; D may be TRBD1 or TRBD2 (5 bases each). The CDR3 is 12 amino acids. Trimming left V 3 bases short and J 3 bases short, with 9 bases between. CDR1 is DFQATT, CDR2 SNEGSKA, per germline (reference sequence). CDR3 nucleotides: TGCAGTGCTAGGGTTGGGGGCTACGAGCAGTACTTC. This gives the protein CSARVGGYEQYF.

This clonotype is hyperexpanded within its sample. The CDR3 DNA is TGTGCCAGCAGCGTAGATGGGTGGGCTGAAGCTTTCTTT. This encodes CASSVDGWAEAFF. The chain combines TRBV9 with TRBJ1-1; D gene unclear. From germline, CDR1 is SGDLS and CDR2 YYNGEE. The CDR3 loop spans 13 amino acids. Trimming stripped 0 bases from V and 6 bases from J, with 9 bases between.

By its share, this clonotype is hyperexpanded (1% or more). The chain combines TRBV3-1 with TRBJ1-4, with TRBD1 as a possible D gene (5 bases). Germline CDR1 reads LGHDT; CDR2 reads YNNKEL (reference sequence). V dropped 4 bases and J dropped 8 bases, with 17 bases sitting between them. This CDR3 spans 15 amino acids. CDR3 in DNA: TGTGCCAGCAGCCTCCTCGGGAACTACAGGGAAAAACTGTTTTTT. The encoded protein is CASSLLGNYREKLFF.

In this sample, this clonotype is large (0.1 to 1%). The V gene is TRBV5-6, the J gene TRBJ1-4; D unclear. The germline gives CDR1 SGHDT, CDR2 YYEEEE. Trimming left V 2 bases short and J 8 bases short, with 7 bases between. This CDR3 is built from 12 residues. CDR3 sequence: CASSLSGEKLFF. In DNA form, the CDR3 reads TGTGCCAGCAGCTTATCTGGAGAAAAACTGTTTTTT.